This T cell receptor beta chain was documented in a study of blood T cell repertoires in COVID-19. Study details: Sites across the United States, Italy and Spain contributed samples from acute and convalescent COVID-19.

Repertoires were generated with immunoSEQ multiplex PCR, while TCRdb's copy carries only in-frame clones and drops some. This repertoire shows 180,000 or so clones, more than 70% found once; its top ten account for 6.2%. Those who participated ranged in age from about 18 to 89 years and resided in about two dozen US areas. This receptor was identified in a man in his forties who had recovered from COVID-19. Sequences were obtained from PBMCs or T cells enriched from blood (not recorded which).

The CDR3 DNA sequence: TGTGCCAGCAGCCAATTGACAGGCGGCTCTGGAAACACCATATATTTT. This encodes CASSQLTGGSGNTIYF. This rearrangement joins TRBV14 to TRBJ1-3, with D possibly being TRBD1 (6 bases). Germline values: CDR1 SGHDN, CDR2 FVKESK. V shed 2 bases and J shed 0 bases, with 11 bases lying between them. The CDR3 totals 16 residues.